Detailed here is one T cell receptor (beta chain). Its antigen is undetermined. The data derive from a study of cytomegalovirus exposure and HLA in healthy donors. Findings and limits, study-wide: Later, an analysis found that common viral pathogens appeared to be linked with several of the most significant clusters. A list of roughly 160 TCR beta chains associated with cytomegalovirus was given.

With 4 bases clipped from V and 0 bases from J, the junction kept 2 bases outside the gene matches. The germline V gene encodes CDR1 KGHSH and CDR2 LQKENI. The CDR3 consists of 14 residues. 13 Jbeta primers and 60 Vbeta primers were used for the PCR. The data were produced by immunoSEQ multiplex PCR, yet TCRdb's version contains in-frame clones alone and is incomplete. Counted here are approximately 120,000 clones, approximately 89% occurring once; the ten biggest clones make up 6.7%. This TCR was recovered from a woman in her 30s in good health and CMV-seropositive. The material sequenced was PBMCs. The rearrangement links TRBV18 to TRBJ1-1; 7 bases align to TRBD1. CDR3 nucleotide sequence: TGTGCCAGCTCACTCACAGGGGTGAACACTGAAGCTTTCTTT. The encoded protein is CASSLTGVNTEAFF.